The subject of this entry is one T cell receptor (beta chain). The antigen remains undetermined. Donors comprised healthy HIV-negative adults lacking recent acute infections or vaccinations. Only in-frame clones appear in the TCRdb table, and some are missing; sequencing was by immunoSEQ multiplex PCR. This sample yields about 600,000 clones, of which 95% to 98% are seen a single time; roughly 0.05% belongs to the top ten. Germline V lookup: CDR1 MDHEN, CDR2 SYDVKM. This CDR3 is 18 amino acids long. Losses at the gene ends were 5 bases for V and 1 base for J; bases not matched to a gene: 13. The sample originates from a study of shared clonotypes between healthy human individuals. Study-level points and caveats: Around 5.4% of naive CD4 clonotypes were common to a few donors. Generally, naive subsets (rather than memory subsets) showed larger estimated richness.

The chain uses TRBV28 and TRBJ1-1; 10 bases are a match to TRBD1. Sequencing input: naive CD4+ T cells sorted from blood. The subset denotes: CD45RA+ positively selected. The receptor was isolated from a woman in her thirties in good health. The CDR3 bases are TGTGCCAGCAGTCCGCCCGGGACAGGGGTATCGGAGAACACTGAAGCTTTCTTT. Translating gives CASSPPGTGVSENTEAFF. The variable domain in full, with the rest retrieved from reference TRBV28 and TRBJ1-1, is DVKVTQSSRYLVKRTGEKVFLECVQDMDHENMFWYRQDPGLGLRLIYFSYDVKMKEKGDIPEGYSVSREKKERFSLILESASTNQTSMYLCASSPPGTGVSENTEAFFGQGTRLTVV.